A selection of T cell receptor beta chains follows, all from one sample in a study of cytomegalovirus exposure and HLA in healthy donors. Repertoires were generated with immunoSEQ multiplex PCR, while TCRdb's copy carries only in-frame clones and drops some. The sample has some 150,000 clones; about 83% are singletons. The sequenced sample was PBMCs. These receptors were obtained from a woman in her twenties or thirties in good health and CMV-seronegative. The CDR3 runs from the conserved cysteine through the conserved F or W. A D gene is named only where the DNA matches it firmly.

>TRBJ2-1|TRBD2|TRBV5-4
CASSLVLAGSYNEQFF
TGTGCCAGCAGCTTGGTACTAGCGGGCTCCTACAATGAGCAGTTCTTC
>TRBJ1-4|TRBD1|TRBV4-3
CASSQEGWDRDEKLFF
TGCGCCAGCAGCCAAGAGGGGTGGGACAGGGACGAAAAACTGTTTTTT
>TRBJ2-7|NA|TRBV28
CASSFLGQPYEQYF
TGTGCCAGCAGTTTCCTTGGACAGCCCTACGAGCAGTACTTC
>TRBJ2-7|TRBD1|TRBV27
CASSSGQGYEQYF
TGTGCCAGCAGTTCCGGACAGGGCTACGAGCAGTACTTC
>TRBJ1-2|NA|TRBV10-3
CAISDPEKQGYGYTF
TGTGCCATCAGTGACCCGGAAAAACAGGGCTATGGCTACACCTTC
>TRBJ2-1|TRBD1|TRBV4-1
CASSQDVTGGGDEQFF
TGCGCCAGCAGCCAAGATGTCACAGGGGGCGGGGATGAGCAGTTCTTC
>TRBJ1-5|NA|TRBV21-1
CASIEQGVQPQHF
TGTGCCAGCATAGAGCAGGGGGTTCAGCCCCAGCATTTT
>TRBJ2-5|TRBD2|TRBV9
CASSVGVAGVGETQYF
TGTGCCAGCAGCGTAGGGGTAGCGGGAGTCGGGGAGACCCAGTACTTC
>TRBJ2-6|NA|TRBV28
CASSFPGTPGANVLTF
TGTGCCAGCAGTTTCCCTGGGACTCCTGGGGCCAACGTCCTGACTTTC
>TRBJ1-4|TRBD1|TRBV11-2
CASSLGQGGEKLFF
TGTGCCAGCAGCTTGGGACAGGGGGGTGAAAAACTGTTTTTT
>TRBJ2-1|NA|TRBV28
CASSLNGQLTYNEQFF
TGTGCCAGCAGTTTAAACGGACAGCTTACCTACAATGAGCAGTTCTTC
>TRBJ2-7|TRBD2|TRBV30
CAWGREFYEQYF
TGTGCCTGGGGGAGGGAATTCTACGAGCAGTACTTC